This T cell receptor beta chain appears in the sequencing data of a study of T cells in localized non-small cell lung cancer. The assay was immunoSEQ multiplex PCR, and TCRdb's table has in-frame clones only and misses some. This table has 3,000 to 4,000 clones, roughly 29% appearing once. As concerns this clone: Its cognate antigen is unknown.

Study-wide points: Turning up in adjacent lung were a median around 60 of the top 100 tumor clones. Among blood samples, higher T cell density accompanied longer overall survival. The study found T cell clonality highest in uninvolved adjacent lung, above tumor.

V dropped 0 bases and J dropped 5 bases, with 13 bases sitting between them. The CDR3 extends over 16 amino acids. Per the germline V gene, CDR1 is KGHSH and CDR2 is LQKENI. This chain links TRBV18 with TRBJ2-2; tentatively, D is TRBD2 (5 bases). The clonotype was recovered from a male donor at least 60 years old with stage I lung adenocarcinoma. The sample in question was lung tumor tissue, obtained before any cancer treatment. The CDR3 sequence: CASSPPDGPGTGELFF. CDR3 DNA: TGTGCCAGCTCACCACCGGACGGACCGGGGACCGGGGAGCTGTTTTTT.